These 15 T cell receptor beta chains were sequenced from one sample in a study of CD8 T cells in Susac syndrome. The RNA input was roughly 0.45 to 1 ug, and it was reverse transcribed with random hexamers. TCRdb passed the immunoSEQ multiplex PCR reads through MiXCR, listing each CDR3 protein once. This sample has roughly 120,000 distinct CDR3 sequences, with 90% to 95% found just once. Sequenced material: CD4+ T cells from PBMCs. Source of these receptors: a human donor with multiple sclerosis.

This clonotype was counted only a few times. The chain employs TRBV4-2 and TRBJ2-2; 7 nucleotides align to TRBD1. Germline loops: CDR1 LGHNA, CDR2 YNFKEQ. V was clipped by 7 bases and J by 3 bases; unmatched bases: 8. This CDR3 has 15 residues. The CDR3 here is CASTRRQGDTGELFF. CDR3 sequence (DNA): TGTGCCAGCACTCGTCGGCAGGGGGACACCGGGGAGCTGTTTTTT.

The chain couples TRBV11-3 to TRBJ2-4; no reliable D call. Germline values: CDR1 SGHNT, CDR2 YENEEA. The CDR3 covers 15 residues. V gave up 5 bases and J gave up 6 bases, with 17 bases separating them. The CDR3 sequence: CASSPDWSRTNIQYF. CDR3 nucleotide sequence: TGTGCCAGCAGCCCGGATTGGTCTCGTACAAACATTCAGTACTTC.

The rearrangement uses TRBV18 and TRBJ2-5; D is unclear. Per germline, CDR1 KGHSH and CDR2 LQKENI. CDR3 length equals 12 residues. Between the trimmed V and J ends, which lost 2 bases and 5 bases, there was a span of 6 bases. DNA for the CDR3: TGTGCCAGCTCACCAACTTCGGAGACCCAGTACTTC. Protein product: CASSPTSETQYF. The whole variable domain, filled in from reference TRBV18 and TRBJ2-5, reads NAGVMQNPRHLVRRRGQEARLRCSPMKGHSHVYWYRQLPEEGLKFMVYLQKENIIDESGMPKERFSAEFPKEGPSILRIQQVVRGDSAAYFCASSPTSETQYFGPGTRLLVL.

V and J are TRBV3-1 and TRBJ1-6; no reliable D call. This CDR3 is 12 amino acids long. The germline CDR1 and CDR2 sequences are LGHDT and YNNKEL (reference sequence). V was trimmed by 4 bases and J by 9 bases, leaving 7 bases between them. The CDR3: CASSRHSSPLHF. CDR3 DNA: TGTGCCAGCAGCCGTCACTCTTCACCCCTCCACTTT.

The chain couples TRBV11-1 to TRBJ1-2, with no clear D. Trimming cost V 7 bases and J 8 bases, with 17 bases left between them. From germline, CDR1 is SGHAT and CDR2 FQDESV (reference sequence). The CDR3 loop spans 13 amino acids. CDR3 sequence reads: CASTNPGSWGYTF. CDR3 bases: TGTGCCAGCACCAACCCGGGCTCATGGGGCTACACCTTC.

This rearrangement joins TRBV6-5 to TRBJ1-4; 7 nucleotides match TRBD1. This CDR3 comprises 13 residues. Germline assignment: CDR1 MNHEY and CDR2 SVGAGI. V was pared by 5 bases and J by 6 bases, with 3 bases of the junction left unmatched. In DNA, the CDR3 is TGTGCCAGCAGTACCGACAGGGATGAAAAACTGTTTTTT. Its protein product is CASSTDRDEKLFF.

The chain recombines TRBV15 with TRBJ1-5, with D uncertain. Trimming shortened V by 1 base and J by 4 bases, and 11 bases separated the two germline ends. Germline V gene data show CDR1 as LNHNV and CDR2 as YYDKDF (reference sequence). CDR3 length: 15 amino acids. The chain's CDR3 is CATSRGREGNQPQHF. The CDR3 nucleotides read TGTGCCACCAGCAGAGGCCGGGAAGGGAATCAGCCCCAGCATTTT.

This sequence joins TRBV30 and TRBJ1-4; no definite D call. V lost 3 bases and J 7 bases, leaving 9 bases between the germline ends. The CDR3 has 12 residues. The germline CDR1 and CDR2 sequences are GTSNPN and SVGIG (reference sequence). The CDR3 protein is CAWRRDGEKLFF. CDR3 bases: TGTGCCTGGAGGAGGGATGGTGAAAAACTGTTTTTT. Full variable domain (missing parts from reference TRBV30 and TRBJ1-4): SQTIHQWPATLVQPVGSPLSLECTVEGTSNPNLYWYRQAAGRGLQLLFYSVGIGQISSEVPQNLSASRPQDRQFILSSKKLLLSDSGFYLCAWRRDGEKLFFGSGTQLSVL.

V gene TRBV19 combines with J gene TRBJ2-6, with D perhaps assigned TRBD1 or TRBD2 (5 bases each). The germline V and J ends were trimmed by 1 base and 2 bases, with 21 bases remaining between them. Germline CDR1 reads LNHDA; CDR2 reads SQIVND (reference sequence). The CDR3 runs to 20 residues. The CDR3 DNA follows: TGTGCCAGTAGTATAGGCCCCCTTCGCGGGCCCAGGGCTGGGGCCAACGTCCTGACTTTC. Residues: CASSIGPLRGPRAGANVLTF.

This chain uses TRBV24-1 with TRBJ2-2; perhaps D is TRBD1 or TRBD2 (6 bases each). This CDR3 contains 15 residues. CDR1 and CDR2 (germline): KGHDR, SFDVKD. V was cut by 6 bases and J by 3 bases, with 13 bases left in between. The DNA of the CDR3 is TGTGCCACCAGTCCCCCCGGGGGCTACACCGGGGAGCTGTTTTTT. Its protein product is CATSPPGGYTGELFF.

This clonotype has just one count. CDR3 nucleotides: TGCAGCGTTGACCCCGGGGCTAACACTGAAGCTTTCTTT. It translates to CSVDPGANTEAFF. The rearrangement links TRBV29-1 to TRBJ1-1, with TRBD1 as a possible D gene (5 bases). V shed 3 bases and J shed 2 bases, with 10 bases lying between them. The CDR3 covers 13 residues. Germline V gene lookup returns CDR1 SQVTM and CDR2 ANQGSEA.

The chain uses TRBV12-3 or TRBV12-4 and TRBJ1-3; D may be TRBD1 (6 bases). V gave up 5 bases and J gave up 2 bases, with 19 bases separating them. This CDR3 spans 17 amino acids. The CDR3 nucleotides are TGTGCCAGCAGTCCCGGGACATGGTTTAGTACTGGAAACACCATATATTTT. Its translation is CASSPGTWFSTGNTIYF.

This clonotype was recorded only once. The genes are TRBV5-4 and TRBJ2-1; 9 positions agree with TRBD2. J gave up 8 bases and V 2 bases, and 11 bases lay outside the gene matches. Germline CDR1 and CDR2: SGHNT and YYREEE (reference sequence). This CDR3 spans 16 amino acids. CDR3 protein: CASSLPGASGADEQFF. The CDR3 region has the DNA TGTGCCAGCAGCTTACCCGGGGCTAGCGGGGCGGATGAGCAGTTCTTC.

The chain carries TRBV3-1 and TRBJ1-2; a weak D match, TRBD1 (5 bases). Germline CDR1 is LGHDT and CDR2 is YNNKEL (reference sequence). The CDR3 has 13 amino acids. V shed 4 bases and J shed 8 bases, with 14 bases lying between them. CDR3 loop: CASSRGPQEGYTF. CDR3 coding DNA: TGTGCCAGCAGCCGTGGGCCACAGGAGGGCTACACCTTC.

This CDR3 is CSVGDRGPNQPQHF. The CDR3 coding sequence is TGCAGCGTAGGGGACAGGGGGCCCAATCAGCCCCAGCATTTT. V and J are TRBV29-1 and TRBJ1-5, with TRBD1 matching 12 bases. The CDR3 length is 14 residues. V lost 6 bases, J lost 3 bases, and 3 bases stayed unmatched. Germline loops: CDR1 SQVTM, CDR2 ANQGSEA.